The 12 T cell receptor beta chains listed next were all sequenced from one sample in a study of T cells in Graves' hyperthyroidism and ophthalmopathy. Amplification yielded TCR beta CDR3 regions, with RNA transcripts as the source. HTBI primers drove first-round RT-PCR of the TCR CDR3. MiXCR, run by TCRdb on the multiplex PCR reads, gives a single entry per CDR3 protein. The table has roughly 630,000 distinct CDR3 sequences, roughly 14% seen once. The sample taken for sequencing was blood. The receptors come from a woman between 25 and 40 years old with Graves' hyperthyroidism.

The V and J genes are TRBV7-9 and TRBJ2-7; perhaps TRBD1 as D (6 bases). Trimming removed 8 bases at V and 2 bases at J, with 19 bases between. From germline, CDR1 is SEHNR and CDR2 FQNEAQ (reference sequence). This CDR3 spans 15 amino acids. CDR3 protein: CASAGTLGQAYEQYF. The CDR3 DNA follows: TGTGCCAGCGCCGGCACGTTGGGACAAGCCTACGAGCAGTACTTC.

This clonotype was observed many times. This chain links TRBV7-3 with TRBJ2-7; D is perhaps TRBD2 (6 bases). Trimming removed 5 bases from V and 6 bases from J, with 14 bases in between. The CDR3 spans 13 residues. The germline V gene has CDR1 SGHTA and CDR2 FQGTGA. CDR3 nucleotide sequence: TGTGCCAGCAGCCCAGGGCGGGGTAGCGAGCAGTACTTC. It yields the protein CASSPGRGSEQYF. Based on the CDR3 plus reference TRBV7-3 and TRBJ2-7, the full variable domain is GAGVSQTPSNKVTEKGKYVELRCDPISGHTALYWYRQSLGQGPEFLIYFQGTGAADDSGLPNDRFFAVRPEGSVSTLKIQRTERGDSAVYLCASSPGRGSEQYFGPGTRLTVT.

This clonotype was detected many times. The chain's CDR3 is CASSSSGSTSEQFF. Written as DNA, the CDR3 is TGTGCCAGCTCATCTAGCGGGAGTACTAGTGAGCAGTTCTTC. This sequence joins TRBV6-1 and TRBJ2-1; 10 bases are shared with TRBD2. CDR3 length: 14 residues. CDR1 and CDR2 from the germline V gene are MNHNS and SASEGT. V trimming: 8 bases; J trimming: 9 bases; junction bases outside the gene matches: 10.

This clonotype was counted a few times. The CDR3 nucleotides read TGTGCCAGCAGTTACGAAGGAGGGAACACTGAAGCTTTCTTT. Translated, it gives CASSYEGGNTEAFF. The gene calls are TRBV6-5 and TRBJ1-1; no reliable D call. V lost 2 bases to trimming and J lost 1 base, with 8 bases between them. Looked up from germline, CDR1 is MNHEY and CDR2 is SVGAGI. This CDR3 region has 14 residues.

The rearrangement uses TRBV27 and TRBJ1-5; D gene uncertain. This CDR3 has 14 amino acids. Germline CDR1 and CDR2: MNHEY and SMNVEV (reference sequence). The ends were cut back, 5 bases at V and 9 bases at J, with 17 bases in the middle. The CDR3 sequence is CASSTRALGRPQHF. The CDR3 DNA follows: TGTGCCAGCAGTACGAGAGCACTTGGGCGGCCCCAGCATTTT.

V usage is TRBV3-1 and J usage is TRBJ2-7; 14 positions agree with TRBD2. Trimming removed 4 bases from V and 4 bases from J; junction bases left unmatched: 15. This CDR3 is built from 19 residues. Germline V lookup: CDR1 LGHDT, CDR2 YNNKEL (reference sequence). The CDR3 region is CASSLRSMPGLAGEYEQYF. As DNA, the CDR3 is TGTGCCAGCAGCCTAAGATCGATGCCGGGACTAGCGGGAGAATACGAGCAGTACTTC.

This clonotype was picked up a small number of times. The V call is TRBV29-1, the J call TRBJ2-7; TRBD2 agrees at 10 bases. Germline V gene sequence: CDR1 SQVTM, CDR2 ANQGSEA. The CDR3 extends over 14 amino acids. V shed 4 bases, J shed 3 bases, and the junction held 6 bases outside the gene matches. CDR3 coding DNA: TGCAGCGTTGCCGGACTAGCGGATAACTACGAGCAGTACTTC. Translating it yields CSVAGLADNYEQYF.

In its sample, this clonotype was seen once. This chain joins TRBV4-1 and TRBJ1-1; a possible D gene is TRBD1 (6 bases). V was shortened by 1 base and J by 1 base, with 13 bases between the two germline ends. The CDR3 contains 16 residues. CDR1 MGHRA and CDR2 YSYEKL come from the germline V gene. The CDR3 bases are TGCGCCAGCAGCCAAGGGGTAGGGGGGCCGAACACTGAAGCTTTCTTT. Translated: CASSQGVGGPNTEAFF.

This clonotype was seen many times. The rearrangement uses TRBV4-2 and TRBJ2-1, with D possibly matching TRBD1 (5 bases). Deletions cut 0 bases from V and 1 base from J, with 7 bases between. The CDR3 extends over 15 amino acids. Germline CDR1 reads LGHNA; CDR2 reads YNFKEQ. CDR3 sequence: CASSQDRGSYNEQFF. CDR3 sequence (DNA): TGTGCCAGCAGCCAAGATAGGGGATCCTACAATGAGCAGTTCTTC.

This clonotype was recorded at least ten times. The chain links TRBV30 to TRBJ1-2, with 7 bases that match TRBD1. CDR1 and CDR2 (germline): GTSNPN, SVGIG (reference sequence). The CDR3 is 11 residues long. Trimming took 4 bases from V and 7 from J; bases not matched to a gene: 3. CDR3 DNA sequence: TGTGCCTGGACAGGGGGATCTGGCTACACCTTC. This codes for CAWTGGSGYTF.

There are many counts of this clonotype. The CDR3 DNA is TGTGCCAGCAGTGACAGGAGAAAGATGGTATGGGCTAGAATTTCCTACGAGCAGTACTTC. It translates to CASSDRRKMVWARISYEQYF. The V call is TRBV2, the J call TRBJ2-7; D remains ambiguous. Germline loops: CDR1 SNHLY, CDR2 FYNNEI. V was shortened by 3 bases and J by 1 base, with 28 bases between the two germline ends. The CDR3 totals 20 residues.

The rearrangement links TRBV7-2 to TRBJ2-3; TRBD2 aligns across 11 bases. This CDR3 comprises 19 residues. Germline V CDR1 and CDR2: SGHTA, FQGNSA. The V gene end was trimmed by 5 bases and the J gene end by 2 bases; junction bases not matched to a gene: 15. CDR3 protein: CASSARILAGAPNTDTQYF. The CDR3, as DNA: TGTGCCAGCAGCGCACGAATACTAGCGGGAGCCCCTAACACAGATACGCAGTATTTT.